This TCR beta chain was recovered during a study of beta chain features in type 1 diabetes. Study overall: Investigators examined some 100 million sorted cells across all samples. Study-level results: The influence of HLA type on TCRB rearrangement stayed undetermined. Moderate yet significant TCRB CDR3 shortening was seen in Type 1 diabetes patients in all four CD4+ subsets.

Notes on this clone: Its antigen is still unknown.

Expressed TCRB transcripts got sequenced, as all isolated RNA was reverse transcribed. An average around 3.5 million reads came from naive, central memory and regulatory T cell samples. The assay was immunoSEQ multiplex PCR, and TCRdb's table has in-frame clones only and misses some. The sample has around 150,000 clones; about 8.1% are singletons. Germline CDR1 is MNHEY and CDR2 is SMNVEV (reference sequence). The CDR3 loop spans 17 amino acids. V gave up 6 bases and J gave up 5 bases; unmatched junction bases: 17. J is TRBJ1-1 and V is TRBV27; 8 positions agree with TRBD1. This receptor was identified in a woman in her late teens or twenties with type 1 diabetes. Material for sequencing was central memory CD4+ T cells from blood. CDR3 in DNA: TGTGCCAGCAGACGAGACGCGTGGACAGGGATTAAGACTGAAGCTTTCTTT. It specifies CASRRDAWTGIKTEAFF.